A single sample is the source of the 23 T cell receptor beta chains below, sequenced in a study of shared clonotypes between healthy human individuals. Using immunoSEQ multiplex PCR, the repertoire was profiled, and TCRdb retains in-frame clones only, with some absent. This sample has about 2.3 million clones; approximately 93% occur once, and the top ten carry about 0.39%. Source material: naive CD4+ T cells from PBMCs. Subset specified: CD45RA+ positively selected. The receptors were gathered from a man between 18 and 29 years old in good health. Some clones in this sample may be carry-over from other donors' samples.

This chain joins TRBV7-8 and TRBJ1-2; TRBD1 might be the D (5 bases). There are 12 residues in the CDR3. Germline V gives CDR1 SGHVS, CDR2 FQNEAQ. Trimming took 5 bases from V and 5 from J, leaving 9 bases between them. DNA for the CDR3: TGTGCCAGCAGCCTCGACAGATATGGCTACACCTTC. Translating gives CASSLDRYGYTF.

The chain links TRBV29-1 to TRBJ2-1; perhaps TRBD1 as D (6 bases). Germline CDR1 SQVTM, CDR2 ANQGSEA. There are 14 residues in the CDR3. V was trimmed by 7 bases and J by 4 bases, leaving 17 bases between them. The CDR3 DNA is TGCAGCGCTCTTAGGGGGAGCCTATACAATGAGCAGTTCTTC. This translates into CSALRGSLYNEQFF.

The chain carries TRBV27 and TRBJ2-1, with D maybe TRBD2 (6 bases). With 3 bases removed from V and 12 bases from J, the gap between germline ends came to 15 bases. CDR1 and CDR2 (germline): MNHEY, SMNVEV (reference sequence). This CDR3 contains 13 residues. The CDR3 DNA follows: TGTGCCAGCAGTTTCCAGGGCGGGCGGGGGCAGTTCTTC. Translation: CASSFQGGRGQFF.

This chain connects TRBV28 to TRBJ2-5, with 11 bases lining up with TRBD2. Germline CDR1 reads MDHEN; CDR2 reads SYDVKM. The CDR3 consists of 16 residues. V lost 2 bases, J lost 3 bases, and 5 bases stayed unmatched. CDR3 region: CASSLRTSGQKETQYF. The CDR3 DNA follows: TGTGCCAGCAGTTTACGGACTAGCGGGCAAAAAGAGACCCAGTACTTC.

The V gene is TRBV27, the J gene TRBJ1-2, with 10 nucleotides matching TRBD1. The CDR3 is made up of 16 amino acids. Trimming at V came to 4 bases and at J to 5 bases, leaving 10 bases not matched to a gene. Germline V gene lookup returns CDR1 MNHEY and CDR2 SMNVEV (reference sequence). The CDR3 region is CASSSQPGQGRYGYTF. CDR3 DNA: TGTGCCAGCAGTTCCCAACCGGGACAGGGGAGATATGGCTACACCTTC.

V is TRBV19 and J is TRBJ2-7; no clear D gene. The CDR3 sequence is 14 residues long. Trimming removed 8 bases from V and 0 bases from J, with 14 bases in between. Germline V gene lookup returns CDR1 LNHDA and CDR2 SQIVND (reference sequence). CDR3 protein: CASATLGRSYEQYF. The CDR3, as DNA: TGTGCCAGTGCGACGTTGGGCCGCTCCTACGAGCAGTACTTC.

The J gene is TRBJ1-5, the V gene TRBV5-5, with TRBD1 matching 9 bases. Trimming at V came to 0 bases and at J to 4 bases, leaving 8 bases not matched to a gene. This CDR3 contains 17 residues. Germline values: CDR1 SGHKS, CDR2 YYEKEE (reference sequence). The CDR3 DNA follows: TGTGCCAGCAGCTTGGGGCTCGGGACAGGGCGGAATCAGCCCCAGCATTTT. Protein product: CASSLGLGTGRNQPQHF.

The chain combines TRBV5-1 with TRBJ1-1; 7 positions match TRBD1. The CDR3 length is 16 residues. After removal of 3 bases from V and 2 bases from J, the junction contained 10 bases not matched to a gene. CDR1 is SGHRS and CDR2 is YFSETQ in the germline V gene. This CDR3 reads CASSYAGTELNTEAFF. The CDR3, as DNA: TGCGCCAGCAGCTACGCCGGGACAGAGCTAAACACTGAAGCTTTCTTT.

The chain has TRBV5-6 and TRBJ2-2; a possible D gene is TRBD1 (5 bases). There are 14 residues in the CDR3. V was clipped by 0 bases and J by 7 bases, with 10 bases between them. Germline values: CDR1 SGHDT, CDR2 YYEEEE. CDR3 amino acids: CASSLVGAVGELFF. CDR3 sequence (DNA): TGTGCCAGCAGCTTGGTTGGGGCGGTCGGGGAGCTGTTTTTT.

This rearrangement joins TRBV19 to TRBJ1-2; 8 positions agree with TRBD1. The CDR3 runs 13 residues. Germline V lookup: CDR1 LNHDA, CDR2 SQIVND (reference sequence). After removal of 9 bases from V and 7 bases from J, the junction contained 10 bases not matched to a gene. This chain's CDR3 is CASGQGEFSGYTF. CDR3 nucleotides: TGTGCCAGCGGACAGGGAGAATTCTCTGGCTACACCTTC.

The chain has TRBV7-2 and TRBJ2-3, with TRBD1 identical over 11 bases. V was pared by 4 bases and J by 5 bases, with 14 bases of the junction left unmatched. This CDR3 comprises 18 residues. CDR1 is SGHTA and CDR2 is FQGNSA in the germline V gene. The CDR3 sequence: CASSSWGIGQGAKDTQYF. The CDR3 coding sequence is TGTGCCAGCAGCTCCTGGGGGATAGGACAGGGGGCGAAAGATACGCAGTATTTT.

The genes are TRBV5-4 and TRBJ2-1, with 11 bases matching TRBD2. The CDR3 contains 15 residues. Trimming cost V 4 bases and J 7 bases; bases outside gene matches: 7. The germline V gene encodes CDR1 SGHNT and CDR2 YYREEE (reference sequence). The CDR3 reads CASSPSGTSGNEQFF. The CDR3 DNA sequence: TGTGCCAGCAGCCCTTCCGGGACTAGCGGAAATGAGCAGTTCTTC.

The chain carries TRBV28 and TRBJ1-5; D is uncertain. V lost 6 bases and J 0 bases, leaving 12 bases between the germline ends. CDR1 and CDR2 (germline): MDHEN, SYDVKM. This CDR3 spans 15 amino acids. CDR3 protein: CASRLDIASNQPQHF. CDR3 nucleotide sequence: TGTGCCAGCAGACTTGACATCGCTAGCAATCAGCCCCAGCATTTT.

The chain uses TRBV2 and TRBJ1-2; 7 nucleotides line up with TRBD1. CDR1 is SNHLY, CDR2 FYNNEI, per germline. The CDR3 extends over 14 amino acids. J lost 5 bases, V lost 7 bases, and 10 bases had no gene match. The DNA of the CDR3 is TGTGCCAGCACTCCGGGACAGCCACCTTATGGCTACACCTTC. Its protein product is CASTPGQPPYGYTF.

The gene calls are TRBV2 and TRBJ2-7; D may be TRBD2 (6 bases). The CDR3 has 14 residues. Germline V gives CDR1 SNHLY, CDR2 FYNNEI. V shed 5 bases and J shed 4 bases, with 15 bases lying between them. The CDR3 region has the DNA TGTGCCAGCAGTAGGAGGGAGAGTGGATACGAGCAGTACTTC. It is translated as CASSRRESGYEQYF.

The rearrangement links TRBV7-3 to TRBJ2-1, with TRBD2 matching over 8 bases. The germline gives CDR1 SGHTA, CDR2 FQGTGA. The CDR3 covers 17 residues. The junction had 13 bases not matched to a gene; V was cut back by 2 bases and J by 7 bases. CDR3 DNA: TGTGCCAGCAGCTTATCTCCTTTACGGGAGGGACCGAATGAGCAGTTCTTC. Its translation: CASSLSPLREGPNEQFF.

The CDR3 here is CASSLNSAGALMWNEQFF. In DNA form, the CDR3 reads TGCGCCAGCAGCTTAAATTCGGCGGGAGCTCTCATGTGGAATGAGCAGTTCTTC. The chain combines TRBV5-1 with TRBJ2-1, with TRBD2 identical over 7 bases. Per the germline V gene, CDR1 is SGHRS and CDR2 is YFSETQ. This CDR3 region has 18 residues. The V segment lost 2 bases and the J segment 7 bases; nucleotides outside the gene matches: 18.

The CDR3 spells CASSLGGGVSSYEQYF. CDR3 bases: TGTGCCAGCAGCTTAGGAGGAGGGGTCAGCTCCTACGAGCAGTACTTC. This chain joins TRBV7-2 and TRBJ2-7; D perhaps matches TRBD2 (6 bases). The CDR3 consists of 16 residues. V was pared by 1 base and J by 0 bases, with 13 bases between. In germline, CDR1 is SGHTA, CDR2 FQGNSA.

DNA for the CDR3: TGTGCCAGCAGTTTCAGGGGGCAGGGCTACACCTTC. Encoded protein: CASSFRGQGYTF. V and J are TRBV6-5 and TRBJ1-2, with 8 bases lining up with TRBD1. CDR1 is MNHEY, CDR2 SVGAGI, per germline. With V trimmed by 4 bases and J by 8 bases, 3 bases remained unmatched. This CDR3 spans 12 amino acids.

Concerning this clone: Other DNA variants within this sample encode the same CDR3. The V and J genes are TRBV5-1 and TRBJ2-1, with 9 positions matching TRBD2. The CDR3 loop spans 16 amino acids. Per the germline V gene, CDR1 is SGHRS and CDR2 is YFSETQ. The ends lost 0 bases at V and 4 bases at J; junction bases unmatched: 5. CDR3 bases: TGCGCCAGCAGCTTGGTAGCGGGAGCGGGGTACAATGAGCAGTTCTTC. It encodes CASSLVAGAGYNEQFF.

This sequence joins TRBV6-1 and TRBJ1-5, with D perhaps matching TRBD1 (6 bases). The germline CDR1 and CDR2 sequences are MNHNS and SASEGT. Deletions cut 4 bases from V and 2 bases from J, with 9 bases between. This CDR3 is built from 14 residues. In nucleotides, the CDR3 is TGTGCCAGCAGTGTTACAGGGCGCAATCAGCCCCAGCATTTT. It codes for CASSVTGRNQPQHF.

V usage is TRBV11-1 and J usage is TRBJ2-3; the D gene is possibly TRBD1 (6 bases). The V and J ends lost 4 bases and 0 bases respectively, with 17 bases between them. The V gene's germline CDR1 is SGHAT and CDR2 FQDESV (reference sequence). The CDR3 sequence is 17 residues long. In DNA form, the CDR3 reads TGTGCCAGCAGCTGGGGGTGGTGGACAGCGAGCACAGATACGCAGTATTTT. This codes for CASSWGWWTASTDTQYF.

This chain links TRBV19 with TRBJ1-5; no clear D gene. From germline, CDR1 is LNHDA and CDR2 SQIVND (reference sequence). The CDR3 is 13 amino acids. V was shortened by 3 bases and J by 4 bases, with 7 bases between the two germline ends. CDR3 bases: TGTGCCAGTAGTATTGTCTGGAATCAGCCCCAGCATTTT. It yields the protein CASSIVWNQPQHF.